This T cell receptor (beta chain) is from a study of T cell repertoires in cytomegalovirus infection. Study-level information: Recently described HLA-C-restricted plus well-studied HLA-B-restricted CMV epitopes were used.

This clonotype was observed at least ten times. Its specificity is not known. TCRdb used MiXCR to reprocess the reads, holding one entry per CDR3 protein. In the table there are about 920,000 distinct CDR3 sequences, around 29% of which are singletons. This CDR3 comprises 15 residues. The V gene lost 4 bases and the J gene lost 7 bases, with 19 bases spanning the gap. Germline V lookup: CDR1 LGHNA, CDR2 YNFKEQ. This specimen was cultured CD8+ T cells from PBMCs, taken from culture after CMV antigen stimulation. The sequence came from a human donor in good health (CMV status not recorded). Some clones in this sample may be carry-over from other donors' samples. The chain combines TRBV4-2 with TRBJ1-2, with TRBD1 as a possible D gene (5 bases). CDR3 residues: CASSLPVRELGGYTF. The CDR3, as DNA: TGTGCCAGCAGCCTTCCCGTCAGGGAACTGGGTGGCTACACCTTC.